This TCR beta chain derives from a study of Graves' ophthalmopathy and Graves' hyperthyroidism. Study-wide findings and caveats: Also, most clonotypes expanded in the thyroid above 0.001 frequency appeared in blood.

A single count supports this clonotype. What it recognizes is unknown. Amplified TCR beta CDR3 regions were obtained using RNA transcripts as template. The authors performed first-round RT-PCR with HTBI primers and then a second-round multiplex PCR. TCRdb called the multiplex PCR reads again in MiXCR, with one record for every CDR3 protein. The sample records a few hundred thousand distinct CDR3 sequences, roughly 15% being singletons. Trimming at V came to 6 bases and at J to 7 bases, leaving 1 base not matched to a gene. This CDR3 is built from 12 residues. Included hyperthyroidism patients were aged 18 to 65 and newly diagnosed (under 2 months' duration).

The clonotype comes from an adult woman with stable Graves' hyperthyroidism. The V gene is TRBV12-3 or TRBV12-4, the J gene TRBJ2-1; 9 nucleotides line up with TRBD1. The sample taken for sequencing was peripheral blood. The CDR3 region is CASSGTGNEQFF. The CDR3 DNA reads TGTGCCAGCAGCGGGACAGGGAATGAGCAGTTCTTC.